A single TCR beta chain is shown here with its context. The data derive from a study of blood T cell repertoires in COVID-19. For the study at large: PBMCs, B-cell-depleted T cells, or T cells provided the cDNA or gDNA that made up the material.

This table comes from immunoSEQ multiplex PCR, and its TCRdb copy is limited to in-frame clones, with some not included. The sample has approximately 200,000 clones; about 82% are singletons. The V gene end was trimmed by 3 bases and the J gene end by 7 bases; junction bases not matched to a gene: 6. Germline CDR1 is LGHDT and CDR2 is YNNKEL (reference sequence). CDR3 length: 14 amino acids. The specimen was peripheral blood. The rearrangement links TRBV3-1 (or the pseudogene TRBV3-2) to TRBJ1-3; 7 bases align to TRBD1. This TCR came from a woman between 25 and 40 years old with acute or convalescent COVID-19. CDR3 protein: CASSHRTGGNTIYF. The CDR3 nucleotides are TGTGCCAGCAGCCATCGGACAGGCGGGAACACCATATATTTT.